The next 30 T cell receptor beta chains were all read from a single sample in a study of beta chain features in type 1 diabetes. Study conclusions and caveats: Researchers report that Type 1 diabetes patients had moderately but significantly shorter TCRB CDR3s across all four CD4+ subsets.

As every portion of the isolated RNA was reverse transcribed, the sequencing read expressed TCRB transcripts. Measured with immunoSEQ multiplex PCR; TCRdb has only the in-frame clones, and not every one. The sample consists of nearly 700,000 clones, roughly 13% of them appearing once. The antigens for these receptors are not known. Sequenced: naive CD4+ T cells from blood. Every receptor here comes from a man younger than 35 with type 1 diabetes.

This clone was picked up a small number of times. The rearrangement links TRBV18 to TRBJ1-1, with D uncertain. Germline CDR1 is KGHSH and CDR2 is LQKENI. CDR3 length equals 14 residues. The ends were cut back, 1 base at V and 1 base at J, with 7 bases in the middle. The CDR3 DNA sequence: TGTGCCAGCTCACCACAAAGTGAGAACACTGAAGCTTTCTTT. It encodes CASSPQSENTEAFF.

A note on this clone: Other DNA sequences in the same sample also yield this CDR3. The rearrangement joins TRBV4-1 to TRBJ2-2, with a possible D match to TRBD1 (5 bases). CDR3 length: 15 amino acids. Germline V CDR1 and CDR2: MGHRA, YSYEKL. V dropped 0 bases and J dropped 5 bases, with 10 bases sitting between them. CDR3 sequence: CASSQDRAGTGELFF. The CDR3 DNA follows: TGCGCCAGCAGCCAAGATCGTGCAGGGACCGGGGAGCTGTTTTTT.

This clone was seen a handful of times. The CDR3 DNA reads TGTGCCAGCACGCGACTGGGGATTCCCTACGAGCAGTACTTC. Protein sequence: CASTRLGIPYEQYF. The rearrangement links TRBV6-5 to TRBJ2-7; D is unresolved. Germline CDR1 MNHEY, CDR2 SVGAGI. The ends were cut back, 7 bases at V and 2 bases at J, with 15 bases in the middle. CDR3 length equals 14 residues.

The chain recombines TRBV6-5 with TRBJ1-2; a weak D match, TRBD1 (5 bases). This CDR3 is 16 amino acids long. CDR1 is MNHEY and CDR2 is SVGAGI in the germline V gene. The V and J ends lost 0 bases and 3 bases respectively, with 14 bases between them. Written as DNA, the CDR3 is TGTGCCAGCAGTTACTCGAGGGCCGGGGCGGACTATGGCTACACCTTC. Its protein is CASSYSRAGADYGYTF.

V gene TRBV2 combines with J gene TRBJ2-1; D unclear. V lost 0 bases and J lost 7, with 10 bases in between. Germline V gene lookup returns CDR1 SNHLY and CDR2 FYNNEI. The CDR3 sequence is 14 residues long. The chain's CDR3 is CASSEALPGNEQFF. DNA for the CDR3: TGTGCCAGCAGTGAAGCGCTGCCAGGAAATGAGCAGTTCTTC.

CDR3 DNA: TGTGCCAGCAGTTTTGATGGGAACACTGAAGCTTTCTTT. Encoded protein: CASSFDGNTEAFF. The chain joins TRBV27 to TRBJ1-1; no firm D call. CDR1 MNHEY and CDR2 SMNVEV come from the germline V gene (reference sequence). The CDR3 is 13 amino acids. The ends were cut back, 3 bases at V and 1 base at J, with 6 bases in the middle.

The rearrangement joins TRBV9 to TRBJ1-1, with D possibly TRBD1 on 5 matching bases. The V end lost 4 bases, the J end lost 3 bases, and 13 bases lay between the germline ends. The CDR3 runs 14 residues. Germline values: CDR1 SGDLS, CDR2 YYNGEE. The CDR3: CASSSTGADTEAFF. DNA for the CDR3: TGTGCCAGCAGCTCTACAGGAGCGGACACTGAAGCTTTCTTT.

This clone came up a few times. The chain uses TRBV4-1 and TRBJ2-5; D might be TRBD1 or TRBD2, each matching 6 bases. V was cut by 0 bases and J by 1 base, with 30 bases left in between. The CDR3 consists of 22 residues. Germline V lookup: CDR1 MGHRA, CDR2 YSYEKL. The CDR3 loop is CASSQDRRGAQEGTELQETQYF. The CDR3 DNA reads TGCGCCAGCAGCCAAGATCGGAGGGGGGCACAGGAGGGTACCGAGCTCCAAGAGACCCAGTACTTC.

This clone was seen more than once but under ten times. The CDR3 is CASSLPPDYEQYF. The CDR3 DNA reads as TGTGCCAGCAGTTTACCACCGGACTACGAGCAGTACTTC. The chain carries TRBV28 and TRBJ2-7; no firm D call. Trimming shortened V by 2 bases and J by 3 bases, and 8 bases separated the two germline ends. The CDR3 contains 13 residues. Germline V gene lookup returns CDR1 MDHEN and CDR2 SYDVKM.

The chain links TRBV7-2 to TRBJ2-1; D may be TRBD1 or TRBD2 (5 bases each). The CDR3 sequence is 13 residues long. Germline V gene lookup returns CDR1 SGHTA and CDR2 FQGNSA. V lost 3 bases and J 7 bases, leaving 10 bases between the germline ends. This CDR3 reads CASSFGEGNEQFF. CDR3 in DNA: TGTGCCAGCAGCTTCGGCGAGGGGAATGAGCAGTTCTTC.

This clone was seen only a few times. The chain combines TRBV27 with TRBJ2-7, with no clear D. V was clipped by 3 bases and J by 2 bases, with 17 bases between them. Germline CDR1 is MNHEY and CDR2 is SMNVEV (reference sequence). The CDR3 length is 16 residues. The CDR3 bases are TGTGCCAGCAGTTTTGGAATTGGATCGGGCACCTACGAGCAGTACTTC. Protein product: CASSFGIGSGTYEQYF.

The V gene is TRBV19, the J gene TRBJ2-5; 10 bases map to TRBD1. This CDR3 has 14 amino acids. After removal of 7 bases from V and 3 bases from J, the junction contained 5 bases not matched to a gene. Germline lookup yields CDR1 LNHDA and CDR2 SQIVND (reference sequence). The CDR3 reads CASTQGQGEETQYF. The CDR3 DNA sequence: TGTGCCAGTACTCAAGGACAGGGGGAAGAGACCCAGTACTTC. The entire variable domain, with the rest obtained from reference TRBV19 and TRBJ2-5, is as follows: DGGITQSPKYLFRKEGQNVTLSCEQNLNHDAMYWYRQDPGQGLRLIYYSQIVNDFQKGDIAEGYSVSREKKESFPLTVTSAQKNPTAFYLCASTQGQGEETQYFGPGTRLLVL.

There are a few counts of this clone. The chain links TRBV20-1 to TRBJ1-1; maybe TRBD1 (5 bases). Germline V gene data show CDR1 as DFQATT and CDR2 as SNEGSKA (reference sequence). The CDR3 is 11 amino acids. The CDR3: CSLGVNTEAFF. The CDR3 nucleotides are TGCAGCTTAGGGGTGAACACTGAAGCTTTCTTT.

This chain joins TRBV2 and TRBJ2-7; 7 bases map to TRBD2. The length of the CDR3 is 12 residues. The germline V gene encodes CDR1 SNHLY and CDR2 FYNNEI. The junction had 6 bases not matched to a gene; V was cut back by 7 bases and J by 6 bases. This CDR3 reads CASKGGDIEQYF. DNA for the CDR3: TGTGCCAGCAAGGGAGGGGATATCGAGCAGTACTTC.

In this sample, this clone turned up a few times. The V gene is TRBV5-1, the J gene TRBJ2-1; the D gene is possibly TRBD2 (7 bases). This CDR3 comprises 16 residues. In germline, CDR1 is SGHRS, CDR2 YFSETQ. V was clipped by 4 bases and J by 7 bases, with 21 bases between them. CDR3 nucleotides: TGCGCCAGCAGCGGGAGCCGGGGGGCCGCGGAAAATGAGCAGTTCTTC. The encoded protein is CASSGSRGAAENEQFF.

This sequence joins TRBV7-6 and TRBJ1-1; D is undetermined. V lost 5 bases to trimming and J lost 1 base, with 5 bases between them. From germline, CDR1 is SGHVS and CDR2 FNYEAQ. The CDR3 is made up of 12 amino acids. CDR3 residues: CASSAQNTEAFF. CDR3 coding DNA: TGTGCCAGCAGCGCGCAGAACACTGAAGCTTTCTTT.

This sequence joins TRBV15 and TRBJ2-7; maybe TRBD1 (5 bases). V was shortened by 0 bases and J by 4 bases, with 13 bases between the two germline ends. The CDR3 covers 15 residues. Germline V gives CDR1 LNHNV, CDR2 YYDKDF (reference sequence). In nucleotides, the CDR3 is TGTGCCACCAGCAGAGATAGTGGGGCATTTTACGAGCAGTACTTC. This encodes CATSRDSGAFYEQYF. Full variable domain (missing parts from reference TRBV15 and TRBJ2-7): DAMVIQNPRYQVTQFGKPVTLSCSQTLNHNVMYWYQQKSSQAPKLLFHYYDKDFNNEADTPDNFQSRRPNTSFCFLDIRSPGLGDTAMYLCATSRDSGAFYEQYFGPGTRLTVT.

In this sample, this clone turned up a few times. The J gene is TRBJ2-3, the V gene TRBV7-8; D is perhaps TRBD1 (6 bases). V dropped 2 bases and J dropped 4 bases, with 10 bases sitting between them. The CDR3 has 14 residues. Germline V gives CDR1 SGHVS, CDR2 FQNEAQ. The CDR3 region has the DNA TGTGCCAGCAGCTTATGGGGGCTTGCAGATACGCAGTATTTT. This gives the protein CASSLWGLADTQYF. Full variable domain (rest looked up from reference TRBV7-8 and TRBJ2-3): GAGVSQSPRYKVAKRGQDVALRCDPISGHVSLFWYQQALGQGPEFLTYFQNEAQLDKSGLPSDRFFAERPEGSVSTLKIQRTQQEDSAVYLCASSLWGLADTQYFGPGTRLTVL.

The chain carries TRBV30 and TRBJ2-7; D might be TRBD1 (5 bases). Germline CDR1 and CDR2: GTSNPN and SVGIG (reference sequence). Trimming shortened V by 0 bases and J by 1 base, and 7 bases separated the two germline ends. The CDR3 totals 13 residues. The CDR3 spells CAWSVGVSYEQYF. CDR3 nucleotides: TGTGCCTGGAGTGTAGGGGTTTCCTACGAGCAGTACTTC.

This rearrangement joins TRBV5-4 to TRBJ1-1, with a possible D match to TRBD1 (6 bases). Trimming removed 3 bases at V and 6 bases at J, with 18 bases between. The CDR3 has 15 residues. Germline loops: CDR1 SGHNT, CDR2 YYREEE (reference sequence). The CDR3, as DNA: TGTGCCAGCAGCTCGGACAGCTTGGGTTCGGCTGAAGCTTTCTTT. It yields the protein CASSSDSLGSAEAFF.

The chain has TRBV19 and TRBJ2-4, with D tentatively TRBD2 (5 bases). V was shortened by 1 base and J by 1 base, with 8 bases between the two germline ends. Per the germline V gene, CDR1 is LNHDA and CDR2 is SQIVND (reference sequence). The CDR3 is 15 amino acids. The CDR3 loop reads CASSIAAVAKNIQYF. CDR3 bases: TGTGCCAGTAGTATAGCAGCGGTGGCCAAAAACATTCAGTACTTC.

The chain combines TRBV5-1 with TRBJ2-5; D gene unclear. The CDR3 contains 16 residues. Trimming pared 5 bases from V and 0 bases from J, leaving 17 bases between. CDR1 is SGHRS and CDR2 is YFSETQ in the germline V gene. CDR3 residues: CASRPVDTWYQETQYF. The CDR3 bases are TGCGCCAGCAGGCCTGTAGACACATGGTACCAAGAGACCCAGTACTTC.

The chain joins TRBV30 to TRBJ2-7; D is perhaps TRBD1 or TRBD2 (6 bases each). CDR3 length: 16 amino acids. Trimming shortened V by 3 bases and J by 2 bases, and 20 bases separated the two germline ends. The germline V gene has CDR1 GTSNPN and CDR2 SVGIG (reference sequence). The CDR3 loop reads CAWSQRVRGHAYEQYF. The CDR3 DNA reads TGTGCCTGGAGCCAGAGAGTACGGGGGCACGCCTACGAGCAGTACTTC.

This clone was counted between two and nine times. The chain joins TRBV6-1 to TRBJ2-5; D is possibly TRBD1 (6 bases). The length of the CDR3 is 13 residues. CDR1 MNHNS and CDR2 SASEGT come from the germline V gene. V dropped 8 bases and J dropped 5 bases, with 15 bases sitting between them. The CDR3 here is CASVTQGWETQYF. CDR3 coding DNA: TGTGCCAGCGTCACACAGGGCTGGGAGACCCAGTACTTC.

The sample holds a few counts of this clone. The DNA of the CDR3 is TGCGCCAGCAGCGAGGGACAGGAAGAGACCCAGTACTTC. The encoded protein is CASSEGQEETQYF. The chain carries TRBV5-1 and TRBJ2-5; 8 bases are shared with TRBD1. Germline values: CDR1 SGHRS, CDR2 YFSETQ. V was clipped by 4 bases and J by 3 bases; unmatched bases: 2. The CDR3 spans 13 residues.

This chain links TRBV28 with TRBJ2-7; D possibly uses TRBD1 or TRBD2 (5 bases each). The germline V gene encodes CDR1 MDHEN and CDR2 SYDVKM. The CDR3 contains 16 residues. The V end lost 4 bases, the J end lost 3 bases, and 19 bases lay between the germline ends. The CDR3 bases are TGTGCCAGCAGTTCAGACGGGACGGAGGACCACTACGAGCAGTACTTC. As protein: CASSSDGTEDHYEQYF.

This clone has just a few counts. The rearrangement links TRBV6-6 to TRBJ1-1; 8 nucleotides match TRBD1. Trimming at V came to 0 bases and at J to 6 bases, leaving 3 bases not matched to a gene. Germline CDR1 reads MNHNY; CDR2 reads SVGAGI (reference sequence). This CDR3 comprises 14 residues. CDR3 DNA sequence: TGTGCCAGCAGTTACTCGACAGGGGAGGCTGAAGCTTTCTTT. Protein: CASSYSTGEAEAFF.

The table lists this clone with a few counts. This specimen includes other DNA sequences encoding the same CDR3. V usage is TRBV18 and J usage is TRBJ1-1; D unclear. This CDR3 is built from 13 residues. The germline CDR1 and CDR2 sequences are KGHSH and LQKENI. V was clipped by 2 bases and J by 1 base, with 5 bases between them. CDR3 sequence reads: CASSPGENTEAFF. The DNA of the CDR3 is TGTGCCAGCTCACCAGGGGAGAACACTGAAGCTTTCTTT.

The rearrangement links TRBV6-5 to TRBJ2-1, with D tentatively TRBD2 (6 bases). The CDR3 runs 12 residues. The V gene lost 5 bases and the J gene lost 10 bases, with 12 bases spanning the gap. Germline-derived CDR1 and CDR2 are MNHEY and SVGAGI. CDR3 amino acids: CASSVDGGEQFF. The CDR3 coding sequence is TGTGCCAGCAGTGTGGACGGAGGGGAGCAGTTCTTC.

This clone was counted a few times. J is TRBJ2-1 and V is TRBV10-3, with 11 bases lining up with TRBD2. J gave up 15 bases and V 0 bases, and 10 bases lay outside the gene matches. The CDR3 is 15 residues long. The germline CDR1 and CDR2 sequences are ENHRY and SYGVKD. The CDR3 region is CAISESTSGDPPAFF. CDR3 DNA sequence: TGTGCCATCAGTGAGTCGACTAGCGGGGACCCCCCCGCGTTCTTC.